These 31 T cell receptor beta chains were sequenced from one sample in a study of breast tumors, draining lymph nodes, adjacent tissues. Breast cancer patients provided tissue from their axillary draining lymph nodes. TCRdb passed the multiplex PCR reads through MiXCR, listing each CDR3 protein once. The sample consists of over 100,000 distinct CDR3 sequences, approximately 20% of them appearing once. The sample was axillary lymph node tissue. These receptor sequences come from a female donor with breast cancer. Some clones in this sample may be carry-over from other donors' samples.

On this clonotype itself: This may arise from a read error, as a much more abundant clone is one base away. V and J are TRBV5-1 and TRBJ2-3; a weak D match, TRBD1 (8 bases). Germline assignment: CDR1 SGHRS and CDR2 YFSETQ. V was cut by 1 base and J by 4 bases, with 16 bases left in between. CDR3 size: 16 residues. CDR3 in amino acids: CASSLSGTGNADTQYF. In DNA form, the CDR3 reads TGCGCCAGCAGCTTGAGCGGGACAGGAAACGCAGATACGCAGTATTTT.

This clonotype was observed at least ten times. V gene TRBV11-2 combines with J gene TRBJ2-6; D might be TRBD2 (6 bases). CDR1 is SGHAT and CDR2 is FQNNGV in the germline V gene. The V gene lost 4 bases and the J gene lost 2 bases, with 9 bases spanning the gap. The CDR3 runs 15 residues. CDR3 nucleotides: TGTGCCAGCAGCTCCCGACTAGCTGGGGCCAACGTCCTGACTTTC. Translating it yields CASSSRLAGANVLTF.

There are many counts of this clonotype. V gene TRBV27 combines with J gene TRBJ2-7, with 9 bases that match TRBD1. With V trimmed by 5 bases and J by 5 bases, 7 bases remained unmatched. The CDR3 sequence is 14 residues long. Per germline, CDR1 MNHEY and CDR2 SMNVEV (reference sequence). Here the CDR3 reads CASSRTGGADEQYF. CDR3 in DNA: TGTGCCAGCAGTCGTACAGGGGGCGCGGACGAGCAGTACTTC.

This clonotype was observed at least ten times. The chain uses TRBV5-8 and TRBJ2-5; D is uncertain. Trimming took off 4 bases at V and 5 bases at J, with 12 bases between the two ends. This CDR3 is 13 amino acids long. The germline gives CDR1 SGHTS, CDR2 YDEGEE. This CDR3 is CASSTSTLETQYF. Written as DNA, the CDR3 is TGTGCCAGCAGCACCAGCACTTTGGAGACCCAGTACTTC.

The chain couples TRBV28 to TRBJ2-1, with TRBD1 as a possible D gene (6 bases). The CDR3 sequence is 16 residues long. Germline CDR1 reads MDHEN; CDR2 reads SYDVKM. V lost 4 bases to trimming and J lost 9 bases, with 22 bases between them. This CDR3 is CASSSGQSRGEGEQFF. CDR3 bases: TGTGCCAGCAGTTCCGGACAGAGCCGAGGAGAGGGTGAGCAGTTCTTC.

Points on this clonotype: Possible read error: a much larger clone is one base away. This chain links TRBV4-3 with TRBJ1-2; D ambiguous. Germline V lookup: CDR1 LGHNA, CDR2 YSLEER. The CDR3 has 16 amino acids. The CDR3 here is CASSQDLAGRSYGHTF. The DNA of the CDR3 is TGCGCCAGCAGCCAAGATTTGGCAGGCCGGTCTTATGGCCACACCTTC.

This clonotype has a handful of counts. CDR3 coding DNA: TGTGCCAGCAGCCGAGGGACCTTCGGTTCTAACTATGGCTACACCTTC. Its translation is CASSRGTFGSNYGYTF. The rearrangement uses TRBV3-1 and TRBJ1-2, with a possible D match to TRBD1 (5 bases). The CDR3 loop spans 16 amino acids. CDR1 is LGHDT and CDR2 is YNNKEL in the germline V gene (reference sequence). The ends were cut back, 4 bases at V and 0 bases at J, with 15 bases in the middle. The entire variable domain, with the rest obtained from reference TRBV3-1 and TRBJ1-2, is as follows: DTAVSQTPKYLVTQMGNDKSIKCEQNLGHDTMYWYKQDSKKFLKIMFSYNNKELIINETVPNRFSPKSPDKAHLNLHINSLELGDSAVYFCASSRGTFGSNYGYTFGSGTRLTVV.

The CDR3 coding sequence is TGTGCCAGCAGCGCGGGGACTAGCGGAGACTACAATGAGCAGTTCTTC. Translation gives CASSAGTSGDYNEQFF. The chain recombines TRBV5-4 with TRBJ2-1; 11 nucleotides agree with TRBD2. This CDR3 is 16 amino acids long. Trimming took 4 bases from V and 3 from J; bases not matched to a gene: 6. Germline CDR1 and CDR2: SGHNT and YYREEE (reference sequence).

This clonotype was detected ten times or more. The J gene is TRBJ1-3, the V gene TRBV20-1; 8 bases match TRBD1. This CDR3 has 16 residues. Trimming cost V 0 bases and J 3 bases; bases outside gene matches: 7. Germline CDR1 DFQATT, CDR2 SNEGSKA (reference sequence). CDR3 nucleotides: TGCAGTGCTAGAGACGGCAGGGGGCGAAGTGGAAACACCATATATTTT. It translates to CSARDGRGRSGNTIYF.

As concerns this clonotype: With a much larger clone just one base away, this may be a read error. The V and J genes are TRBV7-8 and TRBJ2-3; D perhaps matches TRBD2 (5 bases). CDR1 is SGHVS and CDR2 is FQNEAQ in the germline V gene. The CDR3 sequence is 15 residues long. Trimming pared 9 bases from V and 4 bases from J, leaving 20 bases between. In DNA, the CDR3 is TGTGCCAGGAGCACCGGGAAGGTTAGATCAGATACGCAGTATTTT. It yields the protein CARSTGKVRSDTQYF.

This clonotype was found once. A much more abundant neighbour one base away suggests this may be a read error. This sequence joins TRBV7-8 and TRBJ2-7; TRBD1 matches at 8 bases. This CDR3 has 14 residues. Germline V CDR1 and CDR2: SGHVS, FQNEAQ. CDR3 nucleotides: TGTGCCAGCGGCTTACTCCAGGGGGCCGGCGAGCAGTACTTC. This sequence encodes CASGLLQGAGEQYF.

This clonotype appeared many times. V is TRBV9 and J is TRBJ1-4; 7 bases align to TRBD1. V was pared by 4 bases and J by 4 bases, with 7 bases of the junction left unmatched. Looked up from germline, CDR1 is SGDLS and CDR2 is YYNGEE. CDR3 length equals 15 residues. CDR3 region: CASSPRDRLNEKLFF. CDR3 nucleotide sequence: TGTGCCAGCAGCCCCCGGGACAGACTTAATGAAAAACTGTTTTTT.

As concerns this clonotype: A much larger clone sits a single nucleotide away, making a read error possible. This rearrangement joins TRBV14 to TRBJ2-1; TRBD1 matches at 8 bases. There are 13 residues in the CDR3. The germline gives CDR1 SGHDN, CDR2 FVKESK. The CDR3 protein is CASSPDRVNEQLF. The CDR3 DNA is TGTGCCAGCAGCCCGGACAGGGTCAATGAGCAGCTCTTC.

This clonotype was seen repeatedly, ten times or more. The chain recombines TRBV15 with TRBJ2-1, with 12 bases fitting TRBD2. Per germline, CDR1 LNHNV and CDR2 YYDKDF (reference sequence). The CDR3 sequence is 16 residues long. V trimming: 5 bases; J trimming: 4 bases; junction bases outside the gene matches: 6. The CDR3 spells CATSRLAGGDYNEQFF. CDR3 sequence (DNA): TGTGCCACCAGCCGTCTAGCGGGAGGGGATTACAATGAGCAGTTCTTC.

The table lists this clonotype with many counts. The chain links TRBV29-1 to TRBJ2-5; D is uncertain. V dropped 4 bases and J dropped 4 bases, with 1 base sitting between them. Germline V gives CDR1 SQVTM, CDR2 ANQGSEA. The CDR3 covers 9 residues. The CDR3 region is CSVGETQYF. In DNA form, the CDR3 reads TGCAGCGTTGGAGAGACCCAGTACTTC.

This clonotype was recorded at least ten times. The V call is TRBV24-1, the J call TRBJ2-3; unclear D gene. This CDR3 has 16 residues. Deletions cut 1 base from V and 1 base from J, with 11 bases between. Germline V gene lookup returns CDR1 KGHDR and CDR2 SFDVKD. The CDR3 is CATSDFGRRGTDTQYF. DNA of the CDR3: TGTGCCACCAGTGATTTCGGCAGGAGAGGCACAGATACGCAGTATTTT.

This clonotype was seen at least ten times. The chain uses TRBV18 and TRBJ1-6, with D maybe TRBD1 (6 bases). CDR1 and CDR2 from the germline V gene are KGHSH and LQKENI. Trimming removed 4 bases from V and 11 bases from J, with 18 bases in between. This CDR3 is built from 15 residues. The chain's CDR3 is CASSLPPGGGTPLHF. In nucleotides, the CDR3 is TGTGCCAGCTCACTACCACCGGGAGGGGGGACACCCCTCCACTTT.

This clonotype was detected ten times or more. The chain employs TRBV12-3 or TRBV12-4 and TRBJ1-6, with D hard to call. This CDR3 is 14 amino acids long. Trimming left V 6 bases short and J 5 bases short, with 11 bases between. The CDR3 DNA reads TGTGCCAGCAGGTTTGATGGAGATAATTCACCCCTCCACTTT. It specifies CASRFDGDNSPLHF.

This clonotype was counted at least ten times. The CDR3 spells CTSSLEASGIPGMEQYF. The CDR3, as DNA: TGTACCAGCAGCTTAGAGGCTAGCGGGATCCCAGGCATGGAGCAGTATTTT. The chain employs TRBV7-2 and TRBJ2-3; 9 bases fit TRBD2. The V segment lost 1 base and the J segment 11 bases; nucleotides outside the gene matches: 16. From germline, CDR1 is SGHTA and CDR2 FQGNSA. The CDR3 has 17 amino acids.

In this sample, this clonotype turned up many times. V is TRBV5-5 and J is TRBJ2-7; possibly TRBD1 for D (6 bases). The germline V and J ends were trimmed by 4 bases and 1 base, with 9 bases remaining between them. In germline, CDR1 is SGHKS, CDR2 YYEKEE (reference sequence). There are 13 residues in the CDR3. CDR3 protein: CASSIQGSYEQYF. DNA of the CDR3: TGTGCCAGCAGCATACAGGGATCCTACGAGCAGTACTTC.

This clonotype appeared once. A much larger clonotype is one base distant, so this may be a read error. The V and J genes are TRBV12-3 or TRBV12-4 and TRBJ1-5, with a weak D call TRBD1 (6 bases). The CDR3 runs 12 residues. Trimming took off 8 bases at V and 8 bases at J, with 13 bases between the two ends. CDR3 DNA sequence: TGTGCCAGCGGAACAGGGCGTAAGCCCCAGCATTTT. Residues: CASGTGRKPQHF.

This clonotype was found many times. The CDR3 DNA follows: TGTGCCAGCAGTCCTACGGGACATCACTCCTACAATGAGCAGTTCTTC. Its protein product is CASSPTGHHSYNEQFF. This sequence joins TRBV12-3 or TRBV12-4 and TRBJ2-1; D is perhaps TRBD1 (6 bases). The CDR3 extends over 16 amino acids. V was clipped by 5 bases and J by 0 bases, with 14 bases between them.

This clonotype was observed many times. This rearrangement joins TRBV7-9 to TRBJ2-3; 7 bases agree with TRBD2. This CDR3 is 19 amino acids long. CDR1 is SEHNR and CDR2 is FQNEAQ in the germline V gene (reference sequence). With V trimmed by 4 bases and J by 6 bases, 22 bases remained unmatched. The CDR3 bases are TGTGCCAGCAGCTCTCCACTCGGATCTACGGGACTAATAATGGATACGCAGTATTTT. Translating it yields CASSSPLGSTGLIMDTQYF.

This clonotype was recorded many times. J is TRBJ2-3 and V is TRBV20-1; D unresolved. Trimming shortened V by 4 bases and J by 2 bases, and 4 bases separated the two germline ends. The length of the CDR3 is 11 residues. Germline V CDR1 and CDR2: DFQATT, SNEGSKA (reference sequence). This chain's CDR3 is CSAIHTDTQYF. CDR3 nucleotide sequence: TGCAGTGCTATTCACACAGATACGCAGTATTTT.

J is TRBJ2-2 and V is TRBV5-4; 8 bases match TRBD1. Germline V lookup: CDR1 SGHNT, CDR2 YYREEE (reference sequence). The CDR3 has 16 amino acids. Trimming took 3 bases from V and 6 from J; bases not matched to a gene: 10. The CDR3, as DNA: TGTGCCAGCAGCTCCCCGGCAGGGGGCGCGGCCGGGGAGCTGTTTTTT. This encodes CASSSPAGGAAGELFF. Full variable domain (remainder filled in from reference TRBV5-4 and TRBJ2-2): ETGVTQSPTHLIKTRGQQVTLRCSSQSGHNTVSWYQQALGQGPQFIFQYYREEENGRGNFPPRFSGLQFPNYSSELNVNALELDDSALYLCASSSPAGGAAGELFFGEGSRLTVL.

Ten or more counts support this clonotype. The chain couples TRBV19 to TRBJ1-5, with a tentative D call TRBD1 (5 bases). CDR1 and CDR2 (germline): LNHDA, SQIVND (reference sequence). The CDR3 is 13 residues long. The V end lost 9 bases, the J end lost 2 bases, and 11 bases lay between the germline ends. CDR3 sequence: CASSQGGNQPQHF. The CDR3 DNA follows: TGTGCCAGCAGCCAAGGGGGCAATCAGCCCCAGCATTTT.

This clonotype was recorded at least ten times. This chain joins TRBV13 and TRBJ2-7; D unclear. The CDR3 is 14 residues long. The ends were cut back, 0 bases at V and 1 base at J, with 7 bases in the middle. The germline gives CDR1 PRHDT, CDR2 FYEKMQ (reference sequence). The DNA of the CDR3 is TGTGCCAGCAGCTTAGGGGAGTTTTCCTACGAGCAGTACTTC. Translation gives CASSLGEFSYEQYF.

This clonotype was detected only a few times. The chain employs TRBV28 and TRBJ2-1, with D perhaps assigned TRBD1 or TRBD2 (5 bases each). V shed 0 bases and J shed 7 bases, with 10 bases lying between them. Per germline, CDR1 MDHEN and CDR2 SYDVKM. This CDR3 region has 14 residues. CDR3 sequence: CASSLWDTRNEQFF. CDR3 DNA sequence: TGTGCCAGCAGTTTATGGGACACTAGAAATGAGCAGTTCTTC.

This clonotype was recorded many times. The V and J genes are TRBV19 and TRBJ2-5; D is possibly TRBD2 (6 bases). The CDR3 sequence is 15 residues long. Germline-derived CDR1 and CDR2 are LNHDA and SQIVND (reference sequence). Trimming removed 4 bases at V and 4 bases at J, with 16 bases between. The CDR3: CASSSGASVVETQYF. Here the CDR3 DNA reads TGTGCCAGTAGTAGCGGGGCTAGCGTCGTAGAGACCCAGTACTTC.

This clonotype was seen only a few times. The rearrangement uses TRBV28 and TRBJ1-6, with D possibly being TRBD1 (6 bases). Germline V gene sequence: CDR1 MDHEN, CDR2 SYDVKM. The ends were cut back, 1 base at V and 4 bases at J, with 11 bases in the middle. This CDR3 comprises 16 residues. The CDR3 nucleotides read TGTGCCAGCAGTTTATTCAGGCAGGGGTATAATTCACCCCTCCACTTT. This sequence encodes CASSLFRQGYNSPLHF.

A few counts support this clonotype. The rearrangement uses TRBV27 and TRBJ2-3, with a possible D match to TRBD2 (6 bases). V was cut by 2 bases and J by 5 bases, with 11 bases left in between. CDR1 is MNHEY, CDR2 SMNVEV, per germline (reference sequence). There are 14 residues in the CDR3. This CDR3 is CASSLGGRIDTQYF. DNA of the CDR3: TGTGCCAGCAGTTTAGGGGGGAGAATAGATACGCAGTATTTT.